This TCR beta chain was identified in a study of CD8+ T cells in alopecia areata. Study details: It was 7-10-week-old female C3H/HeJ mice that received skin from 6-12-month-old C3H/HeJ graft donors with spontaneous alopecia.

Study-wide findings and caveats: In lesional scalp, particularly from alopecia totalis/universalis, clonality was higher than in normal scalp.

This CDR3 has 16 amino acids. Germline V gene lookup returns CDR1 NSHNY and CDR2 SYGAGN. The V gene end was trimmed by 5 bases and the J gene end by 1 base; junction bases not matched to a gene: 5. This clone was counted a few times. What it binds is unknown. The gene names here belong to mouse. The read ends 4 residues shy of where the CDR3 ends; the end is completed using the germline J gene. cDNA serving as the sequencing template came from extracted, reverse transcribed RNA. Measured with immunoSEQ multiplex PCR; TCRdb has only the in-frame clones, and not every one. This sample carries roughly 260,000 clones and no singletons, and roughly 1.2% goes to the top ten. It was with CD4, CD8alpha, NKG2D, NKG2ACE and other markers that pooled cutaneous lymph node cells were sorted.

The TCR was taken from a C3H/HeJ mouse with alopecia areata. These mice share the MHC haplotype H2-k. V and J are TRBV13-1 and TRBJ2-2; 10 nucleotides line up with TRBD1. The sequenced material came from CD4+ T cells sorted from a lymph node. The covered CDR3 bases are TGTGCCAGCAGCCGCGGGACAGGGGAAAACACCGGG. The encoded protein is CASSRGTGENTG. The whole CDR3 region reads CASSRGTGENTGQLYF.